The next 15 T cell receptor beta chains were all read from a single sample in a study of PD-1 blockade in classical Hodgkin lymphoma. The data were produced by immunoSEQ multiplex PCR, yet TCRdb's version contains in-frame clones alone and is incomplete. The data contain about 50,000 clones, roughly 90% of them seen just once; the ten biggest clones take up 11% to 15%. Time point of the sample: cycle 4 day 1 (C4D1), after more than 5 weeks of nivolumab. Every single patient, without exception, relapsed after autologous stem cell transplantation, and brentuximab vedotin exposure varied. Specimen: peripheral blood mononuclear cells (PBMCs), collected before the fourth cycle of nivolumab. These receptors came from a human donor with classical Hodgkin lymphoma.

The V and J genes are TRBV4-1 and TRBJ2-1, with 8 bases that match TRBD1. The CDR3 covers 17 residues. The ends lost 5 bases at V and 2 bases at J; junction bases unmatched: 11. The germline gives CDR1 MGHRA, CDR2 YSYEKL. CDR3 region: CASSFNRGSVAYNEQFF. CDR3 DNA: TGCGCCAGCAGCTTTAACAGGGGGTCGGTAGCCTACAATGAGCAGTTCTTC.

The chain uses TRBV2 and TRBJ2-7; 11 bases are shared with TRBD2. The CDR3 runs to 15 residues. In germline, CDR1 is SNHLY, CDR2 FYNNEI. V lost 6 bases to trimming and J lost 5 bases; unmatched junction nucleotides: 9. The CDR3 spells CASSGSLAGGNEQYF. In DNA form, the CDR3 reads TGTGCCAGCAGCGGCTCGCTAGCGGGAGGTAACGAGCAGTACTTC.

As DNA, the CDR3 is TGTGCCAGCAGTTTAGGCCGTACCCCCTACGAGCAGTACTTC. Translation: CASSLGRTPYEQYF. This chain connects TRBV28 to TRBJ2-7; unclear D gene. Germline V lookup: CDR1 MDHEN, CDR2 SYDVKM. The V end lost 2 bases, the J end lost 2 bases, and 10 bases lay between the germline ends. This CDR3 spans 14 amino acids.

This chain links TRBV23-1 with TRBJ2-5; unclear D gene. TRBV23-1 falls under the ORF class, with uncertain function. V lost 0 bases and J 14 bases, leaving 13 bases between the germline ends. The CDR3 spans 12 residues. CDR3 sequence: CASSQSRRAGYF. DNA for the CDR3: TGCGCCAGCAGTCAATCTCGAAGGGCAGGATACTTC.

The gene calls are TRBV30 and TRBJ1-3; D is ambiguous. Germline V gene sequence: CDR1 GTSNPN, CDR2 SVGIG (reference sequence). The CDR3 covers 16 residues. V was clipped by 4 bases and J by 0 bases, with 16 bases between them. The CDR3 sequence: CAWTSGGRSSGNTIYF. The CDR3 DNA sequence: TGTGCCTGGACATCAGGCGGAAGAAGCTCTGGAAACACCATATATTTT.

This clone was detected only a few times. This sequence joins TRBV29-1 and TRBJ2-7; possibly TRBD2 for D (6 bases). V was cut by 6 bases and J by 3 bases, with 15 bases left in between. The CDR3 totals 13 residues. CDR1 is SQVTM and CDR2 is ANQGSEA in the germline V gene. The CDR3 protein is CSVIGGGVYEQYF. CDR3 sequence (DNA): TGCAGCGTAATCGGGGGAGGTGTCTACGAGCAGTACTTC.

The rearrangement uses TRBV20-1 and TRBJ2-1; D could derive from TRBD1 or TRBD2 (5 bases each). This CDR3 has 10 amino acids. CDR1 and CDR2 from the germline V gene are DFQATT and SNEGSKA (reference sequence). This CDR3 is CRTGHNEQFF. CDR3 nucleotides: TGCAGGACGGGACACAATGAGCAGTTCTTC.

This chain uses TRBV19 with TRBJ1-2; 8 nucleotides align to TRBD1. The germline gives CDR1 LNHDA, CDR2 SQIVND (reference sequence). CDR3 length: 17 amino acids. The V and J ends lost 3 bases and 3 bases, in that order; junction bases with no gene match: 12. In DNA, the CDR3 is TGTGCCAGTAGTATCGGTTTCAGGGGGCTTCTAGACTATGGCTACACCTTC. Amino acids: CASSIGFRGLLDYGYTF.

The V and J genes are TRBV14 and TRBJ1-4; D is undetermined. This CDR3 contains 15 residues. The V and J ends lost 1 base and 10 bases respectively, with 16 bases between them. In germline, CDR1 is SGHDN, CDR2 FVKESK. The CDR3 sequence is CASSQVAGPTGKLFF. The DNA of the CDR3 is TGTGCCAGCAGCCAAGTGGCAGGCCCTACGGGAAAACTGTTTTTT.

The chain joins TRBV7-9 to TRBJ2-5, with 8 bases matching TRBD1. Germline trimming cut 5 bases from V and 6 bases from J; bases unmatched to any gene: 11. The germline V gene has CDR1 SEHNR and CDR2 FQNEAQ (reference sequence). The CDR3 runs to 15 residues. The CDR3, as DNA: TGTGCCAGCAGCGTAGGGACAGGCAGCACGCAGACCCAGTACTTC. Its protein is CASSVGTGSTQTQYF. The variable domain in full, completed from reference TRBV7-9 and TRBJ2-5, reads DTGVSQNPRHKITKRGQNVTFRCDPISEHNRLYWYRQTLGQGPEFLTYFQNEAQLEKSRLLSDRFSAERPKGSFSTLEIQRTEQGDSAMYLCASSVGTGSTQTQYFGPGTRLLVL.

V usage is TRBV25-1 and J usage is TRBJ1-4; TRBD1 might be the D (6 bases). V dropped 6 bases and J dropped 4 bases, with 9 bases sitting between them. Germline assignment: CDR1 MGHDK and CDR2 SYGVNS. The CDR3 length is 13 residues. The CDR3 loop is CASRDSNNEKLFF. The CDR3 region has the DNA TGTGCCAGCAGGGACAGTAATAATGAAAAACTGTTTTTT.

The genes are TRBV2 and TRBJ1-2, with a possible D match to TRBD1 (5 bases). V was pared by 5 bases and J by 3 bases, with 16 bases between. The CDR3 covers 15 residues. The germline V gene has CDR1 SNHLY and CDR2 FYNNEI. CDR3 in DNA: TGTGCCAGCAGTCCCTCAACGTGGGGCGACTATGGCTACACCTTC. It specifies CASSPSTWGDYGYTF.

The gene calls are TRBV18 and TRBJ1-1; the D gene is possibly TRBD1 (5 bases). The ends were cut back, 2 bases at V and 4 bases at J, with 5 bases in the middle. The CDR3 totals 12 residues. Per the germline V gene, CDR1 is KGHSH and CDR2 is LQKENI. The CDR3 sequence: CASSPGATEAFF. The CDR3 DNA is TGTGCCAGCTCACCAGGGGCCACTGAAGCTTTCTTT.

This rearrangement joins TRBV19 to TRBJ2-3, with 9 bases fitting TRBD2. J lost 6 bases, V lost 7 bases, and 11 bases had no gene match. Germline CDR1 reads LNHDA; CDR2 reads SQIVND (reference sequence). This CDR3 contains 15 residues. The CDR3 region has the DNA TGTGCCAGTAAAGTTCTGGGACTAGCCGGGGATACGCAGTATTTT. Its protein is CASKVLGLAGDTQYF.

The CDR3 sequence: CASRVSGSSSYEQYF. The CDR3 DNA reads as TGTGCCAGCAGGGTAAGCGGGAGTTCCTCCTACGAGCAGTACTTC. This chain joins TRBV6-1 and TRBJ2-7; 8 nucleotides align to TRBD2. The V segment lost 6 bases and the J segment 0 bases; nucleotides outside the gene matches: 7. CDR1 is MNHNS, CDR2 SASEGT, per germline. This CDR3 contains 15 residues.